The clone carrying this T cell receptor (beta chain) was recorded many times. These data originate in a study of early T cells in non-severe SARS-CoV-2 infection. V shed 4 bases and J shed 7 bases, with 23 bases lying between them. The CDR3 covers 16 residues. Per the germline V gene, CDR1 is MNHNY and CDR2 is SVGAGI (reference sequence). Via MiXCR, TCRdb re-called the 5' RACE reads, giving one row per CDR3 protein. This sample has just over 60,000 distinct CDR3 sequences, with 8.5% to 9.5% found just once. Sequences were obtained from whole blood. The chain has TRBV6-6 and TRBJ2-7; D perhaps matches TRBD2 (6 bases). This sequence was found in an adult who was a healthcare worker with PCR-confirmed SARS-CoV-2 infection or an uninfected control (not recorded which). This CDR3 is CASSSNQPGDVGEQYV. CDR3 sequence (DNA): TGTGCCAGCAGTTCCAACCAGCCGGGGGACGTTGGAGAGCAGTACGTC.